The 28 T cell receptor beta chains in this list originate from one sample, sequenced in a study of control samples from healthy donors and cancer patients. Clones were sequenced by immunoSEQ multiplex PCR, and TCRdb holds only the in-frame ones, with some missing. The sample has under 95,000 clones, roughly 92% seen once; the top ten hold roughly 0.9%. Source material: blood. The receptors derive from a woman aged 30 to 39 in good health.

The V call is TRBV5-4, the J call TRBJ2-4; 12 bases agree with TRBD2. From germline, CDR1 is SGHNT and CDR2 YYREEE (reference sequence). This CDR3 contains 17 residues. V lost 3 bases to trimming and J lost 6 bases; unmatched junction nucleotides: 10. The CDR3 region is CASSSTQTSGGRNIQYF. The CDR3, as DNA: TGTGCCAGCAGCTCAACCCAGACTAGCGGGGGTAGAAACATTCAGTACTTC. The full variable domain, in which reference TRBV5-4 and TRBJ2-4 provide the parts outside the CDR3, is ETGVTQSPTHLIKTRGQQVTLRCSSQSGHNTVSWYQQALGQGPQFIFQYYREEENGRGNFPPRFSGLQFPNYSSELNVNALELDDSALYLCASSSTQTSGGRNIQYFGAGTRLSVL.

The V and J genes are TRBV6-1 and TRBJ1-5, with D perhaps TRBD1 (5 bases). V was shortened by 2 bases and J by 5 bases, with 13 bases between the two germline ends. CDR1 MNHNS and CDR2 SASEGT come from the germline V gene. This CDR3 spans 15 amino acids. In DNA form, the CDR3 reads TGTGCCAGCAGTGAACGGGGCAGGTTCGATCAGCCCCAGCATTTT. Translating it yields CASSERGRFDQPQHF.

This clone is a singleton in its sample. This sequence joins TRBV6-4 and TRBJ2-1; tentatively, D is TRBD2 (6 bases). Trimming took 0 bases from V and 0 from J, leaving 6 bases between them. Germline V gene sequence: CDR1 MRHNA, CDR2 SNTAGT. The CDR3 is 15 residues long. This chain's CDR3 is CASSDSSGSYNEQFF. The CDR3 DNA sequence: TGTGCCAGCAGTGACTCTAGCGGCTCCTACAATGAGCAGTTCTTC.

This clone was recorded only once. The chain joins TRBV6-2 or TRBV6-3 to TRBJ2-1; D is uncertain. The CDR3 is made up of 12 amino acids. V dropped 6 bases and J dropped 9 bases, with 12 bases sitting between them. Germline V gene sequence: CDR1 MNHEY, CDR2 SVGEGT. Written as DNA, the CDR3 is TGTGCCAGCAGCCCCAACTTAGGTGAGCAGTTCTTC. Protein sequence: CASSPNLGEQFF.

The chain combines TRBV4-1 with TRBJ1-1; no definite D call. Germline V gene lookup returns CDR1 MGHRA and CDR2 YSYEKL. This CDR3 spans 13 amino acids. Trimming stripped 1 base from V and 1 base from J, with 4 bases between. The CDR3 DNA reads TGCGCCAGCAGCCAAGCCCCGAACACTGAAGCTTTCTTT. This gives the protein CASSQAPNTEAFF.

The rearrangement uses TRBV7-2 and TRBJ2-6; D remains ambiguous. The CDR3 has 19 amino acids. Deletions cut 0 bases from V and 0 bases from J, with 15 bases between. Germline V gene sequence: CDR1 SGHTA, CDR2 FQGNSA. The DNA of the CDR3 is TGTGCCAGCAGCTTAGCGACTCTTCCTCGAAGCTCTGGGGCCAACGTCCTGACTTTC. Protein sequence: CASSLATLPRSSGANVLTF.

V gene TRBV9 combines with J gene TRBJ2-3; the D gene could be TRBD1 or TRBD2 (5 bases each). This CDR3 comprises 15 residues. Deletions cut 4 bases from V and 3 bases from J, with 15 bases between. The V gene's germline CDR1 is SGDLS and CDR2 YYNGEE. CDR3 in amino acids: CASSSPGAVTDTQYF. The CDR3 region has the DNA TGTGCCAGCAGCTCCCCCGGGGCCGTAACAGATACGCAGTATTTT.

The rearrangement uses TRBV13 and TRBJ1-1, with D perhaps matching TRBD1 (6 bases). Trimming took 5 bases from V and 2 from J, leaving 12 bases between them. Per germline, CDR1 PRHDT and CDR2 FYEKMQ (reference sequence). The CDR3 extends over 14 amino acids. Here the CDR3 reads CASSLGGPNTEAFF. CDR3 DNA sequence: TGTGCCAGCAGCCTGGGGGGCCCCAACACTGAAGCTTTCTTT.

The V call is TRBV25-1, the J call TRBJ1-1; D gene unclear. Germline V lookup: CDR1 MGHDK, CDR2 SYGVNS. V dropped 5 bases and J dropped 2 bases, with 9 bases sitting between them. The CDR3 sequence is 13 residues long. CDR3 nucleotides: TGTGCCAGCAGTCCGTATGTTAACACTGAAGCTTTCTTT. It translates to CASSPYVNTEAFF.

This clone was observed a handful of times. The chain combines TRBV5-1 with TRBJ1-4; 9 nucleotides align to TRBD1. V lost 6 bases, J lost 5 bases, and 8 bases stayed unmatched. The CDR3 is made up of 15 amino acids. Per the germline V gene, CDR1 is SGHRS and CDR2 is YFSETQ. The DNA for the CDR3 is TGCGCCAGCACCCACTCCGGGACAGGGAATGAAAAACTGTTTTTT. Translation: CASTHSGTGNEKLFF.

The genes are TRBV9 and TRBJ2-6, with TRBD2 as a possible D gene (6 bases). This CDR3 has 16 residues. Per germline, CDR1 SGDLS and CDR2 YYNGEE. The germline V and J ends were trimmed by 3 bases and 1 base, with 11 bases remaining between them. Here the CDR3 DNA reads TGTGCCAGCAGCGCCGGGGGAATTTCTGGGGCCAACGTCCTGACTTTC. This sequence encodes CASSAGGISGANVLTF.

The rearrangement joins TRBV6-2 or TRBV6-3 to TRBJ1-4; 9 bases are a match to TRBD1. Germline CDR1 is MNHEY and CDR2 is SVGEGT. The CDR3 totals 13 residues. With 6 bases clipped from V and 5 bases from J, the junction kept 1 base outside the gene matches. The CDR3 here is CASSGTGNEKLFF. The CDR3 DNA follows: TGTGCCAGCAGCGGGACAGGGAATGAAAAACTGTTTTTT.

The chain combines TRBV5-1 with TRBJ2-2; D is undetermined. Germline V lookup: CDR1 SGHRS, CDR2 YFSETQ. Trimming removed 3 bases at V and 5 bases at J, with 8 bases between. This CDR3 is 13 amino acids long. The CDR3, as DNA: TGCGCCAGCAGCTCCGGAGTTACCGGGGAGCTGTTTTTT. This codes for CASSSGVTGELFF.

This rearrangement joins TRBV18 to TRBJ1-1; maybe TRBD1 (6 bases). CDR3 length: 18 residues. Germline V gene sequence: CDR1 KGHSH, CDR2 LQKENI. Trimming cost V 5 bases and J 0 bases, with 22 bases left between them. CDR3 sequence (DNA): TGTGCCAGCTCAATCCCCGGGACGGGACACTTCATGAACACTGAAGCTTTCTTT. This gives the protein CASSIPGTGHFMNTEAFF.

This clone was seen once. This chain links TRBV3-1 (or the pseudogene TRBV3-2) with TRBJ2-7; TRBD2 might be the D (6 bases). CDR3 length equals 16 residues. Germline assignment: CDR1 LGHDT and CDR2 YNNKEL (reference sequence). Trimming removed 0 bases at V and 5 bases at J, with 17 bases between. CDR3 sequence reads: CASSQDIVLASDEQYF. The CDR3 region has the DNA TGTGCCAGCAGCCAAGATATCGTCCTAGCGTCAGACGAGCAGTACTTC.

The chain couples TRBV11-2 to TRBJ2-4, with 8 bases that match TRBD1. Germline loops: CDR1 SGHAT, CDR2 FQNNGV. This CDR3 is 14 amino acids long. Germline trimming cut 5 bases from V and 2 bases from J; bases unmatched to any gene: 2. CDR3 DNA sequence: TGTGCCAGCAGCAGGACAGGGACCAAAAACATTCAGTACTTC. This encodes CASSRTGTKNIQYF.

The chain employs TRBV5-1 and TRBJ2-7, with TRBD2 matching over 10 bases. The V and J ends lost 4 bases and 0 bases, in that order; junction bases with no gene match: 10. The CDR3 sequence is 17 residues long. CDR1 is SGHRS and CDR2 is YFSETQ in the germline V gene. Here the CDR3 reads CASSPGVSGRLSYEQYF. The CDR3 DNA reads as TGCGCCAGCAGCCCCGGCGTTAGCGGGAGGCTCTCCTACGAGCAGTACTTC. The full variable domain, in which reference TRBV5-1 and TRBJ2-7 provide the parts outside the CDR3, is KAGVTQTPRYLIKTRGQQVTLSCSPISGHRSVSWYQQTPGQGLQFLFEYFSETQRNKGNFPGRFSGRQFSNSRSEMNVSTLELGDSALYLCASSPGVSGRLSYEQYFGPGTRLTVT.

On this clone itself: The germline gene is not matched at one end of the junction; a read error may be the cause. The chain couples TRBV11-1 to TRBJ2-2, with D unclear. CDR3 size: 14 residues. CDR1 and CDR2 (germline): SGHAT, FQDESV (reference sequence). CDR3 DNA: TGTGCCTGCAGCTTAGTGCTACAGACCGGGGAGCTGTTTTTT. It yields the protein CACSLVLQTGELFF.

The rearrangement joins TRBV4-1 to TRBJ2-7; maybe TRBD1 (7 bases). V lost 4 bases to trimming and J lost 3 bases, with 22 bases between them. The CDR3 runs 17 residues. The germline CDR1 and CDR2 sequences are MGHRA and YSYEKL. This chain's CDR3 is CASSRGWAGGRDYEQYF. The CDR3 bases are TGCGCCAGCAGCCGCGGATGGGCAGGGGGGAGAGACTACGAGCAGTACTTC.

This clone was counted once. The V gene is TRBV28, the J gene TRBJ2-1; TRBD1 or TRBD2 may be the D gene (5 bases each). V shed 9 bases and J shed 9 bases, with 24 bases lying between them. Germline CDR1 is MDHEN and CDR2 is SYDVKM. This CDR3 is 15 amino acids long. The CDR3 DNA is TGTGCCAGTTATGAGGGGTCTACACCTCGGAGTGAGCAGTTCTTC. It is translated as CASYEGSTPRSEQFF. The entire variable domain, with the rest obtained from reference TRBV28 and TRBJ2-1, is as follows: DVKVTQSSRYLVKRTGEKVFLECVQDMDHENMFWYRQDPGLGLRLIYFSYDVKMKEKGDIPEGYSVSREKKERFSLILESASTNQTSMYLCASYEGSTPRSEQFFGPGTRLTVL.

CDR3 coding DNA: TGTGCCAGCAGTCCGCAGGGGGCCTATGGCTACACCTTC. Translated: CASSPQGAYGYTF. This chain joins TRBV9 and TRBJ1-2, with 8 bases fitting TRBD1. The V gene's germline CDR1 is SGDLS and CDR2 YYNGEE. V lost 5 bases, J lost 4 bases, and 4 bases stayed unmatched. The CDR3 loop spans 13 amino acids.

V is TRBV3-1 (or the pseudogene TRBV3-2) and J is TRBJ2-5; TRBD2 aligns across 11 bases. The germline V gene encodes CDR1 LGHDT and CDR2 YNNKEL (reference sequence). The CDR3 length is 16 residues. V lost 1 base and J lost 6; bases outside the gene matches: 7. The CDR3 nucleotides are TGTGCCAGCAGCCAAGTTAGCGGGGGGGCCGTGAAGACCCAGTACTTC. This codes for CASSQVSGGAVKTQYF.

The CDR3 DNA reads TGTGCCAGCAAACCCTACAGCCAAGAGACCCAGTACTTC. It translates to CASKPYSQETQYF. This chain joins TRBV27 and TRBJ2-5; unclear D gene. The germline CDR1 and CDR2 sequences are MNHEY and SMNVEV (reference sequence). The CDR3 is 13 residues long. Trimming stripped 7 bases from V and 1 base from J, with 10 bases between.

For the CDR3, the DNA is TGTGCCAGCAGGAAGGGACAGGACATCACAGATACGCAGTATTTT. Encoded protein: CASRKGQDITDTQYF. V usage is TRBV25-1 and J usage is TRBJ2-3, with TRBD1 identical over 8 bases. The CDR3 is made up of 15 amino acids. CDR1 and CDR2 (germline): MGHDK, SYGVNS. The trim removed 6 bases at V and 2 bases at J, leaving 7 bases unmatched.

The chain carries TRBV28 and TRBJ1-2, with 7 bases aligning to TRBD1. The CDR3 is 14 amino acids. Trimming cost V 5 bases and J 6 bases; bases outside gene matches: 9. Germline V gives CDR1 MDHEN, CDR2 SYDVKM. CDR3 in amino acids: CASSTPQGKHGYTF. The CDR3 DNA follows: TGTGCCAGCAGTACACCACAGGGGAAGCATGGCTACACCTTC.

This rearrangement joins TRBV27 to TRBJ1-6; no firm D call. The V end lost 0 bases, the J end lost 7 bases, and 10 bases lay between the germline ends. This CDR3 contains 15 residues. Germline CDR1 is MNHEY and CDR2 is SMNVEV (reference sequence). CDR3 residues: CASSLSMGGNSPLHF. CDR3 sequence (DNA): TGTGCCAGCAGTTTATCTATGGGAGGGAATTCACCCCTCCACTTT.

This clone was found a few times. The chain couples TRBV4-1 to TRBJ1-5, with D uncertain. This CDR3 region has 15 residues. Trimming shortened V by 0 bases and J by 4 bases, and 10 bases separated the two germline ends. The germline V gene has CDR1 MGHRA and CDR2 YSYEKL. As DNA, the CDR3 is TGCGCCAGCAGCCAAGATGGAACCCAGAATCAGCCCCAGCATTTT. Translating gives CASSQDGTQNQPQHF.

The genes are TRBV5-8 and TRBJ2-3; TRBD2 aligns across 10 bases. Germline CDR1 is SGHTS and CDR2 is YDEGEE. The CDR3 runs 16 residues. J lost 0 bases, V lost 4 bases, and 5 bases had no gene match. The CDR3, as DNA: TGTGCCAGCAGCAAACTAGCGGGACCTAGCACAGATACGCAGTATTTT. Its protein product is CASSKLAGPSTDTQYF.